This TCR beta chain was sequenced in a study of neoadjuvant anti-PD-1 for oral cavity cancer. Study outcomes and limitations: Higher pretreatment Treg/Th17 ratios tracked higher pretreatment blood clonality.

CDR1 is SGHRS and CDR2 is YFSETQ in the germline V gene. The CDR3 extends over 15 amino acids. V lost 7 bases to trimming and J lost 2 bases; unmatched junction nucleotides: 8. TCRdb keeps only in-frame clones here, not all; method: immunoSEQ multiplex PCR. In the table there are 15,000 or so clones, 55% to 80% of which are singletons. To note about this clone: Its antigen is undetermined.

The sequences come from PBMCs, collected before nivolumab (anti-PD-1) treatment. The chain uses TRBV5-1 and TRBJ2-3; 9 bases align to TRBD2. The clonotype was recovered from a person aged 35 to 85 with oral cavity squamous cell carcinoma. As DNA, the CDR3 is TGCGCCAGCCGACTAGCGGTTGGGGCCACAGATACGCAGTATTTT. Protein: CASRLAVGATDTQYF. Looking up the rest from reference TRBV5-1 and TRBJ2-3 gives the full variable domain: KAGVTQTPRYLIKTRGQQVTLSCSPISGHRSVSWYQQTPGQGLQFLFEYFSETQRNKGNFPGRFSGRQFSNSRSEMNVSTLELGDSALYLCASRLAVGATDTQYFGPGTRLTVL.